This T cell receptor (beta chain) was identified in a study of shared clonotypes between healthy human individuals. Study-wide background: CD4 naive cells filled three plates per donor, CD4 memory three, CD8 naive two and CD8 memory one. Study outcomes and limitations: A reduction in generation probabilities was seen for non-shared clonotypes relative to those shared by all four donors.

This CDR3 is 16 amino acids long. Trimming cost V 8 bases and J 3 bases; bases outside gene matches: 10. Germline values: CDR1 MDHEN, CDR2 SYDVKM. With regard to this clone: What it binds is not known.

Sorted-subset replicate PCRs used roughly 180 ng DNA, about 30,000 T cell genomes. This table comes from immunoSEQ multiplex PCR, and its TCRdb copy is limited to in-frame clones, with some not included. The repertoire holds about 1 million clones, around 76% seen once, with 1.4% to 1.5% in the top ten. The sample was memory CD4+ T cells sorted from blood. Subset indicated: CD45RA-negative fraction. The chain employs TRBV28 and TRBJ2-2; 9 nucleotides align to TRBD2. The origin of this receptor is a man aged 18 to 35 in good health. In DNA, the CDR3 is TGTGCCAGCGAAGGCGGGGGGGCCTCGGACACCGGGGAGCTGTTTTTT. Translated, it gives CASEGGGASDTGELFF.